One sample yielded the 23 T cell receptor beta chains listed below, sequenced in a study of identical twins. TCRdb itself ran the 5' RACE reads through MiXCR, one entry per CDR3 protein. The table shows 250,000 or so distinct CDR3 sequences, with approximately 7.8% occurring only once. These data were also filed under a second study, of yellow fever vaccine responses in identical twins.

The specimen was CD8+ T cells sorted from blood. The receptors here all came from a woman under 30 in good health.

This clonotype was picked up a small number of times. This rearrangement joins TRBV5-5 to TRBJ2-3; D gene ambiguous. V shed 1 base and J shed 6 bases, with 9 bases lying between them. CDR3 size: 13 residues. The germline CDR1 and CDR2 sequences are SGHKS and YYEKEE (reference sequence). The CDR3 DNA reads TGTGCCAGCAGCTTGAATGATGGGGATACGCAGTATTTT. Its translation is CASSLNDGDTQYF.

This clonotype was found many times. CDR3 sequence (DNA): TGCGCCAGCAGCTTCGCTGGACAGAGCTCCTACAATGAGCAGTTCTTC. Protein product: CASSFAGQSSYNEQFF. The V gene is TRBV5-1, the J gene TRBJ2-1; D possibly corresponds to TRBD1 (6 bases). Germline CDR1 SGHRS, CDR2 YFSETQ. Trimming removed 2 bases from V and 0 bases from J, with 12 bases in between. The CDR3 has 16 amino acids.

Sample share makes this clonotype medium-sized. The chain links TRBV7-9 to TRBJ1-2; tentative D call: TRBD1 (5 bases). Looked up from germline, CDR1 is SEHNR and CDR2 is FQNEAQ (reference sequence). Trimming pared 5 bases from V and 3 bases from J, leaving 10 bases between. The length of the CDR3 is 13 residues. The CDR3 here is CASSQGGYYGYTF. In DNA, the CDR3 is TGTGCCAGCAGCCAGGGCGGATACTATGGCTACACCTTC.

The sample holds a few counts of this clonotype. The chain is built from TRBV20-1 and TRBJ2-7; no clear D. CDR1 is DFQATT, CDR2 SNEGSKA, per germline (reference sequence). The CDR3 covers 14 residues. V lost 1 base, J lost 0 bases, and 10 bases lay in between. The CDR3 sequence is CSARAPRRSYEQYV. The CDR3, as DNA: TGCAGTGCTAGAGCTCCTAGGCGCTCCTACGAGCAGTACGTC.

The table lists this clonotype with a few counts. The rearrangement joins TRBV7-6 to TRBJ2-2, with 9 positions matching TRBD2. V was clipped by 2 bases and J by 1 base; unmatched bases: 2. This CDR3 spans 16 amino acids. CDR1 is SGHVS, CDR2 FNYEAQ, per germline. The CDR3 bases are TGTGCCAGCAGCTTAACAGCGGGAGGGAACACCGGGGAGCTGTTTTTT. It encodes CASSLTAGGNTGELFF. The full variable domain, its missing parts supplied by reference TRBV7-6 and TRBJ2-2, is GAGVSQSPRYKVTKRGQDVALRCDPISGHVSLYWYRQALGQGPEFLTYFNYEAQQDKSGLPNDRFSAERPEGSISTLTIQRTEQRDSAMYRCASSLTAGGNTGELFFGEGSRLTVL.

This clonotype appeared many times. V usage is TRBV20-1 and J usage is TRBJ2-7; maybe TRBD2 (6 bases). This CDR3 comprises 15 residues. Germline CDR1 reads DFQATT; CDR2 reads SNEGSKA (reference sequence). Deletions cut 0 bases from V and 3 bases from J, with 15 bases between. This chain's CDR3 is CSARDPLATDYEQYF. The CDR3 nucleotides read TGCAGTGCTAGAGACCCTCTAGCGACTGACTACGAGCAGTACTTC.

This clonotype was seen a few times. The CDR3 DNA reads as TGTGCCAGCAGTTTATACCCCGTCGGCGAGCAGTACTTC. It codes for CASSLYPVGEQYF. The rearrangement joins TRBV27 to TRBJ2-7; no clear D gene. CDR3 length equals 13 residues. In germline, CDR1 is MNHEY, CDR2 SMNVEV (reference sequence). Trimming removed 1 base at V and 6 bases at J, with 10 bases between.

Only a few counts were recorded for this clonotype. The chain has TRBV29-1 and TRBJ2-7; maybe TRBD1 (5 bases). Trimming left V 4 bases short and J 0 bases short, with 10 bases between. Germline assignment: CDR1 SQVTM and CDR2 ANQGSEA. The CDR3 is 13 amino acids. The CDR3 DNA reads as TGCAGCGTTGGCCGTGACAGCTCCTACGAGCAGTACTTC. It yields the protein CSVGRDSSYEQYF.

This clonotype has only a few counts. CDR3 sequence (DNA): TGTGCCAGCAGAGCTAGACAGAGCTCCTACGAGCAGTACGTC. It yields the protein CASRARQSSYEQYV. The rearrangement joins TRBV28 to TRBJ2-7, with a possible D match to TRBD1 (5 bases). Trimming left V 6 bases short and J 0 bases short, with 12 bases between. The CDR3 length is 14 residues. CDR1 and CDR2 from the germline V gene are MDHEN and SYDVKM.

This clonotype has a handful of counts. The chain carries TRBV7-9 and TRBJ2-3; 7 bases are a match to TRBD2. The germline CDR1 and CDR2 sequences are SEHNR and FQNEAQ (reference sequence). V lost 5 bases and J lost 5; bases outside the gene matches: 4. The CDR3 covers 13 residues. The CDR3 here is CASSLEREDTQYF. CDR3 nucleotides: TGTGCCAGCAGCCTAGAGCGGGAAGATACGCAGTATTTT.

This clonotype has ten or more counts. This sequence joins TRBV7-9 and TRBJ2-1; the match to TRBD1 covers 10 bases. In germline, CDR1 is SEHNR, CDR2 FQNEAQ (reference sequence). The CDR3 has 16 amino acids. Unmatched junction bases numbered 10, after V lost 5 bases and J lost 6 bases. The DNA of the CDR3 is TGTGCCAGCAGCCCTATCCGGACAGGGGGTATCAATGAGCAGTTCTTC. It encodes CASSPIRTGGINEQFF.

In its sample, this clonotype was seen many times. The chain couples TRBV6-1 to TRBJ1-1; TRBD1 might be the D (5 bases). Germline CDR1 and CDR2: MNHNS and SASEGT. V dropped 6 bases and J dropped 0 bases, with 20 bases sitting between them. The CDR3 runs to 17 residues. The DNA for the CDR3 is TGTGCCAGCAGGGTACAGGCGAGTCCTTACATGAACACTGAAGCTTTCTTT. Its translation is CASRVQASPYMNTEAFF.

This clonotype was observed at least ten times. The V gene is TRBV20-1, the J gene TRBJ2-7; TRBD2 agrees at 10 bases. The CDR3 runs 14 residues. The ends lost 2 bases at V and 3 bases at J; junction bases unmatched: 4. Germline V gives CDR1 DFQATT, CDR2 SNEGSKA (reference sequence). CDR3 residues: CSARIRTSGYEQYF. The CDR3, as DNA: TGCAGTGCTAGAATTCGGACTAGCGGCTACGAGCAGTACTTC.

A few counts support this clonotype. The chain employs TRBV27 and TRBJ1-1; maybe TRBD1 (5 bases). The CDR3 totals 16 residues. Trimming removed 6 bases from V and 7 bases from J, with 24 bases in between. Germline V gene data show CDR1 as MNHEY and CDR2 as SMNVEV (reference sequence). CDR3 coding DNA: TGTGCCAGCAGCCCCGGGACGGCGGCTTATTCTGGTGAAGCTTTCTTT. This translates into CASSPGTAAYSGEAFF.

The sample holds a few counts of this clonotype. The V gene is TRBV20-1, the J gene TRBJ2-7; D not resolved. V lost 4 bases and J lost 2, with 9 bases in between. The length of the CDR3 is 12 residues. Germline V lookup: CDR1 DFQATT, CDR2 SNEGSKA (reference sequence). CDR3 DNA sequence: TGCAGTGCTACCTTCAGCACCTACGAGCAGTACTTC. Its protein is CSATFSTYEQYF.

This clonotype came up a few times. The chain is built from TRBV7-8 and TRBJ1-1; D unclear. Germline loops: CDR1 SGHVS, CDR2 FQNEAQ. Trimming left V 0 bases short and J 8 bases short, with 10 bases between. The CDR3 length is 13 residues. CDR3 nucleotide sequence: TGTGCCAGCAGCTTAGCATTTATGGAAGAAGCTTTCTTT. Amino acid sequence: CASSLAFMEEAFF. The variable domain in full, completed from reference TRBV7-8 and TRBJ1-1, reads GAGVSQSPRYKVAKRGQDVALRCDPISGHVSLFWYQQALGQGPEFLTYFQNEAQLDKSGLPSDRFFAERPEGSVSTLKIQRTQQEDSAVYLCASSLAFMEEAFFGQGTRLTVV.

In its sample, this clonotype was seen many times. This chain connects TRBV7-9 to TRBJ2-4; perhaps TRBD1 as D (6 bases). This CDR3 region has 14 residues. CDR1 is SEHNR, CDR2 FQNEAQ, per germline (reference sequence). The V gene lost 0 bases and the J gene lost 5 bases, with 8 bases spanning the gap. Here the CDR3 DNA reads TGTGCCAGCAGCTTAGCGAACAGGGAAAACATTCAGTACTTC. As protein: CASSLANRENIQYF. Variable domain in full (rest from reference TRBV7-9 and TRBJ2-4): DTGVSQNPRHKITKRGQNVTFRCDPISEHNRLYWYRQTLGQGPEFLTYFQNEAQLEKSRLLSDRFSAERPKGSFSTLEIQRTEQGDSAMYLCASSLANRENIQYFGAGTRLSVL.

This clonotype was seen at least ten times. The chain uses TRBV9 and TRBJ2-2, with 9 bases aligning to TRBD2. V dropped 5 bases and J dropped 0; count of bases not matched to a gene: 2. The CDR3 length is 15 residues. Germline-derived CDR1 and CDR2 are SGDLS and YYNGEE. The CDR3 is CASRAGGSNTGELFF. The CDR3 bases are TGTGCCAGCAGAGCGGGGGGTTCGAACACCGGGGAGCTGTTTTTT.

This clonotype occurred a few times. V is TRBV20-1 and J is TRBJ2-7; D not resolved. Trimming took off 5 bases at V and 3 bases at J, with 5 bases between the two ends. The CDR3 totals 10 residues. Germline values: CDR1 DFQATT, CDR2 SNEGSKA (reference sequence). CDR3 DNA: TGCAGTGCTGGAAACTACGAGCAGTACTTC. Its protein product is CSAGNYEQYF.

This clonotype has a handful of counts. The CDR3 coding sequence is TGTGCCGGCCAGCACAAATCGTCCGGGGAGCTGTTTTTT. It yields the protein CAGQHKSSGELFF. V is TRBV28 and J is TRBJ2-2; D is undetermined. Germline assignment: CDR1 MDHEN and CDR2 SYDVKM. Trimming took off 11 bases at V and 6 bases at J, with 16 bases between the two ends. The CDR3 has 13 amino acids.

The chain employs TRBV7-9 and TRBJ1-1; possibly TRBD1 for D (6 bases). Germline V gene data show CDR1 as SEHNR and CDR2 as FQNEAQ (reference sequence). Trimming removed 8 bases from V and 4 bases from J, with 14 bases in between. The CDR3 extends over 13 amino acids. In nucleotides, the CDR3 is TGTGCCAGCCAAGGGGGAGGAGGCACTGAAGCTTTCTTT. It translates to CASQGGGGTEAFF.

This clonotype was observed a few times. This chain uses TRBV6-8 with TRBJ2-7; 7 bases align to TRBD1. Trimming at V came to 5 bases and at J to 5 bases, leaving 12 bases not matched to a gene. Per germline, CDR1 MNHGY and CDR2 SAAAGT. This CDR3 comprises 15 residues. The CDR3 DNA reads TGTGCCAGCAGTAGCATTTACAGGGGATTCCACGAGCAGTACGTC. As protein: CASSSIYRGFHEQYV.

This clonotype was recorded a few times. The V and J genes are TRBV24-1 and TRBJ2-1; D might be TRBD1 (6 bases). V was pared by 3 bases and J by 4 bases, with 12 bases between. The CDR3 has 15 amino acids. Germline V gives CDR1 KGHDR, CDR2 SFDVKD. The CDR3 DNA reads as TGTGCCACCAGTGATAGTCAGGGGTCTTACAATGAGCAGTTCTTC. The encoded protein is CATSDSQGSYNEQFF.